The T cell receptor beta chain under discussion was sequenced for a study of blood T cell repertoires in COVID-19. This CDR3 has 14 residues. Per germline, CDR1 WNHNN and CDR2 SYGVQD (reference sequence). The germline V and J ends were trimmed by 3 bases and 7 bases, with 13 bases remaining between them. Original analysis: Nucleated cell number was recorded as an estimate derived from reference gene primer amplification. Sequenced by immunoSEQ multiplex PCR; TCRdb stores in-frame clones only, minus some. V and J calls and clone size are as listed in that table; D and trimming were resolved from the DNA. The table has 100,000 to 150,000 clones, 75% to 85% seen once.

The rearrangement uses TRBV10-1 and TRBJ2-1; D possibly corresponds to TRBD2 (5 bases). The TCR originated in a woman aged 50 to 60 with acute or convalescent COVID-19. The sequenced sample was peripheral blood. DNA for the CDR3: TGCGCCAGCAGTGAAAGTGGGAGCGGTAATGAGCAGTTCTTC. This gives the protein CASSESGSGNEQFF.